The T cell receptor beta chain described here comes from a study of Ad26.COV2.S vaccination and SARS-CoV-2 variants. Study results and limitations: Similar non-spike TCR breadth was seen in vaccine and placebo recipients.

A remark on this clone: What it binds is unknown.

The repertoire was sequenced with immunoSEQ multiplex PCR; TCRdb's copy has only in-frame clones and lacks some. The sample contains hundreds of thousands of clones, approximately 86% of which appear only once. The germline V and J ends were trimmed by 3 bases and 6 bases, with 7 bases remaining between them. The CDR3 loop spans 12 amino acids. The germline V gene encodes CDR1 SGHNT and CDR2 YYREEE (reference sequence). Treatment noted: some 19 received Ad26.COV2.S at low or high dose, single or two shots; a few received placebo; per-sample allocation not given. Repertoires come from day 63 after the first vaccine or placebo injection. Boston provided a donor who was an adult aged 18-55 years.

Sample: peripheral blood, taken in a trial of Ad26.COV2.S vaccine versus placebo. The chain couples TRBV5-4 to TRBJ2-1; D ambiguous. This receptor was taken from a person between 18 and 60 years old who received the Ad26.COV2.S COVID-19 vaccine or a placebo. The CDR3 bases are TGTGCCAGCAGCTCCTCGACCAATGAGCAGTTCTTC. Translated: CASSSSTNEQFF.